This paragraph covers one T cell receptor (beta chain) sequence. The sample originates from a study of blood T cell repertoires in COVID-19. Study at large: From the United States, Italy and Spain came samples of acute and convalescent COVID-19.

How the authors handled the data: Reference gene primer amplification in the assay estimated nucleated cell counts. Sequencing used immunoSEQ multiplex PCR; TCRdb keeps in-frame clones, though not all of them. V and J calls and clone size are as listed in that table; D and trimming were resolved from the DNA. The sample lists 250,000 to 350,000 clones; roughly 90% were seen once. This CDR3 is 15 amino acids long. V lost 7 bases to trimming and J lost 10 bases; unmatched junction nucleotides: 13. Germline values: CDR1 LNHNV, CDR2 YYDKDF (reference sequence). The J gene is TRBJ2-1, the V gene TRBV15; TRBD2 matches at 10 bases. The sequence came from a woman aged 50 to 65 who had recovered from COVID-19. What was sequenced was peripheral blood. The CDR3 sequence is CATTRTSGIDVEQFF. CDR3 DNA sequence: TGTGCCACCACTAGGACTAGCGGAATAGACGTGGAGCAGTTCTTC.